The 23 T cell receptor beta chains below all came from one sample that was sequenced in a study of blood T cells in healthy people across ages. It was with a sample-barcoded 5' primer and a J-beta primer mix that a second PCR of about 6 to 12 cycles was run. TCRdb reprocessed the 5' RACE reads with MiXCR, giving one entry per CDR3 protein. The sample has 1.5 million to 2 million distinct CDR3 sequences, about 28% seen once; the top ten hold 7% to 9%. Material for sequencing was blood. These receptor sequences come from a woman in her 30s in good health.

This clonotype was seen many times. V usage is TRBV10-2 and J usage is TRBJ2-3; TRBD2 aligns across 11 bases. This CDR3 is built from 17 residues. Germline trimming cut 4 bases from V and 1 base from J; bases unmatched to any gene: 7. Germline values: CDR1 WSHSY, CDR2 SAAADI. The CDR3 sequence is CASSARLAGIGTDTQYF. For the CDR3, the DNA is TGCGCCAGCAGTGCCCGACTAGCGGGGATCGGCACAGATACGCAGTATTTT.

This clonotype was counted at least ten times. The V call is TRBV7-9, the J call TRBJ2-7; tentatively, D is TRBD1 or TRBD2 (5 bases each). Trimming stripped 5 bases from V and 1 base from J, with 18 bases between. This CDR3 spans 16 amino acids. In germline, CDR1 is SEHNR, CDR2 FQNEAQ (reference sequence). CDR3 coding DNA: TGTGCCAGCAGCGCGTGGGGGAGTAGGGTATCCTACGAGCAGTACTTC. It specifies CASSAWGSRVSYEQYF.

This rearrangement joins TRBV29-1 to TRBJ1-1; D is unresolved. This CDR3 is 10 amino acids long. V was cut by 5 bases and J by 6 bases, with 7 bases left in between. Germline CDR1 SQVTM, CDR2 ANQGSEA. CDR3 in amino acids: CSVHGPEAFF. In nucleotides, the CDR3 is TGCAGCGTTCATGGCCCTGAAGCTTTCTTT.

The CDR3 DNA follows: TGTGCCAGCAGTTACTCGGACAGGGGGGCAGATACCGGGGAGCTGTTTTTT. The encoded protein is CASSYSDRGADTGELFF. The rearrangement uses TRBV6-5 and TRBJ2-2; TRBD1 matches at 10 bases. Germline values: CDR1 MNHEY, CDR2 SVGAGI. With V trimmed by 0 bases and J by 5 bases, 6 bases remained unmatched. The CDR3 loop spans 17 amino acids.

The CDR3 DNA sequence: TGCAGTGCTCCCAGCAGGCTCACTAGCACAGATACGCAGTATTTT. Its protein is CSAPSRLTSTDTQYF. The gene calls are TRBV20-1 and TRBJ2-3; D is unclear. Germline CDR1 and CDR2: DFQATT and SNEGSKA (reference sequence). The CDR3 is 15 residues long. The V end lost 5 bases, the J end lost 0 bases, and 15 bases lay between the germline ends.

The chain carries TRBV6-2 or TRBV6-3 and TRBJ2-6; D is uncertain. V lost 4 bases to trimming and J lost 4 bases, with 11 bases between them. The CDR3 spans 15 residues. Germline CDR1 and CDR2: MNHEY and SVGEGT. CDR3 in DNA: TGTGCCAGCAGTTCTCTGGATGGCGGGGCCAACGTCCTGACTTTC. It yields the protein CASSSLDGGANVLTF.

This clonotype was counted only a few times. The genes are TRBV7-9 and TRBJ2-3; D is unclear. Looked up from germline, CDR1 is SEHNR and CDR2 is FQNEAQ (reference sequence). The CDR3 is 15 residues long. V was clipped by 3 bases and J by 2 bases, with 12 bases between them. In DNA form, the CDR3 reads TGTGCCAGCAGCTTTGGGGAACCAACCACAGATACGCAGTATTTT. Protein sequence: CASSFGEPTTDTQYF. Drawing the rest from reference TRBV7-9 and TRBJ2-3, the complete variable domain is DTGVSQNPRHKITKRGQNVTFRCDPISEHNRLYWYRQTLGQGPEFLTYFQNEAQLEKSRLLSDRFSAERPKGSFSTLEIQRTEQGDSAMYLCASSFGEPTTDTQYFGPGTRLTVL.

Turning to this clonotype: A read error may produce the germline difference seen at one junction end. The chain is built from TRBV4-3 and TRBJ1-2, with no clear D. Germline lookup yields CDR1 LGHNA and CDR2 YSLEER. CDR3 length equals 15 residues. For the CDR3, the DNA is TGCGCCAGCAGCCAAGATCGGGGAGCTAACTATGACTACACCTTC. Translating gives CASSQDRGANYDYTF.

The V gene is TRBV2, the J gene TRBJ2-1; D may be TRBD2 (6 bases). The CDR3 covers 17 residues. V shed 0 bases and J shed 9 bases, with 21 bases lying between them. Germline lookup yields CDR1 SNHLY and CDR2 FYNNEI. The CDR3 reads CASSEALCGELEGEQFF. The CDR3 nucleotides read TGTGCCAGCAGTGAAGCGCTTTGCGGCGAGTTGGAGGGTGAGCAGTTCTTC.

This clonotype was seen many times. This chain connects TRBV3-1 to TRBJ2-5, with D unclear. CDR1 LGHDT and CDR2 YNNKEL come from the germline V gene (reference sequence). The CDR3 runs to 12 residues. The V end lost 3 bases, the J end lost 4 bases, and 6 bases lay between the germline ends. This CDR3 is CASSHLRETQYF. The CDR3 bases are TGTGCCAGCAGCCATCTCAGAGAGACCCAGTACTTC.

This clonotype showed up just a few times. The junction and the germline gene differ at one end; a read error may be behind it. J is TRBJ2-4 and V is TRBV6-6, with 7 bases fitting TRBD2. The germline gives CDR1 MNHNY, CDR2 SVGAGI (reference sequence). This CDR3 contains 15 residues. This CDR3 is CASSTRGEAKDIQYF. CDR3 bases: TGTGCCAGCAGTACCCGGGGGGAGGCCAAAGACATTCAGTACTTC.

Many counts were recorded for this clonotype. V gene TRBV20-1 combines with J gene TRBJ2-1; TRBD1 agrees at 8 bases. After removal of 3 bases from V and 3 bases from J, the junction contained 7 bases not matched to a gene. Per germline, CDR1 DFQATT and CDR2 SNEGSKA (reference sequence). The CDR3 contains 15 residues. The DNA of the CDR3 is TGCAGTGCTAGCTACGGACAGGGCGACTACAATGAGCAGTTCTTC. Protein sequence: CSASYGQGDYNEQFF.

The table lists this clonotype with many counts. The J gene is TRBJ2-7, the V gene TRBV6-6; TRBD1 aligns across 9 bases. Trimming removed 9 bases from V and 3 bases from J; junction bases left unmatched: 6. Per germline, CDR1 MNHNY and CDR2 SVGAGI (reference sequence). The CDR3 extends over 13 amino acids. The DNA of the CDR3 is TGTGCCAGTGGATCGGGACAGGGCTACGAGCAGTACTTC. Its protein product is CASGSGQGYEQYF.

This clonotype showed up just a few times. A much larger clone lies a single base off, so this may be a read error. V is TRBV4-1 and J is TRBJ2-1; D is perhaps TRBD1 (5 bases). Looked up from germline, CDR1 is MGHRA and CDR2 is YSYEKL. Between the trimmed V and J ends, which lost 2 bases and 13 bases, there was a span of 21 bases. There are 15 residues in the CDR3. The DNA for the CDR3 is TGCGCCAGCAGCCAAAGGGGCAGGCTCCAAGAGACCCAGTTCTTC. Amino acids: CASSQRGRLQETQFF.

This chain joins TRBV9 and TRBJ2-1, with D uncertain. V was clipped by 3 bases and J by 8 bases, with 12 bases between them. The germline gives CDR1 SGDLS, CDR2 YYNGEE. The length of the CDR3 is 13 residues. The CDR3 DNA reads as TGTGCCAGCAGCGGAGAGATAGCAGATGAGCAGTTCTTC. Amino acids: CASSGEIADEQFF.

CDR3 sequence (DNA): TGTGCCAGCAGAAGGCTAGCGGGAGTGGCAGATACGCAGTATTTT. This encodes CASRRLAGVADTQYF. This chain links TRBV2 with TRBJ2-3; TRBD2 matches 10 bases. With 6 bases clipped from V and 4 bases from J, the junction kept 7 bases outside the gene matches. Germline-derived CDR1 and CDR2 are SNHLY and FYNNEI. This CDR3 has 15 amino acids.

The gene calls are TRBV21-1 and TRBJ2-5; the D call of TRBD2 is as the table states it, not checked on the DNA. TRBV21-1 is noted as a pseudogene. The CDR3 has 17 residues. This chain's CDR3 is CATKRGLAGWYQETQYF. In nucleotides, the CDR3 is TGTGCCACCAAAAGGGGACTAGCGGGTTGGTACCAAGAGACCCAGTACTTC.

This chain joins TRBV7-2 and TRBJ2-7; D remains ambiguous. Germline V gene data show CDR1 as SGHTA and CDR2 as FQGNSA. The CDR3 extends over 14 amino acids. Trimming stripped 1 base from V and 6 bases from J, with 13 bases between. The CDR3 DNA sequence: TGTGCCAGCAGCTTAGACGGCGGCCTTTCCGAGCAGTACTTC. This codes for CASSLDGGLSEQYF.

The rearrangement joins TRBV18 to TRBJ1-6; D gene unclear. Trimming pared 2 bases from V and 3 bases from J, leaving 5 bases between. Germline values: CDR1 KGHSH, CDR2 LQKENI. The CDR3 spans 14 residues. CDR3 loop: CASSPVDYNSPLHF. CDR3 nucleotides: TGTGCCAGCTCACCAGTGGACTATAATTCACCCCTCCACTTT.

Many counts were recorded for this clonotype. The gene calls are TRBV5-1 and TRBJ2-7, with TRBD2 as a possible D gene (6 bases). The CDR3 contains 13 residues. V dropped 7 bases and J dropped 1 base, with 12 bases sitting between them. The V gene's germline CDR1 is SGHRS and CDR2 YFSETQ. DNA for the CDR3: TGCGCCAGCCACCGGGACTCTTCCTACGAGCAGTACTTC. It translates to CASHRDSSYEQYF.

In DNA form, the CDR3 reads TGCGCCAGCAGCTTGGCGTCAGGGGTTTCCCACGAGCAGTACTTC. It yields the protein CASSLASGVSHEQYF. The V and J genes are TRBV5-1 and TRBJ2-7; possible D gene TRBD1, 6 bases. CDR3 length: 15 amino acids. Germline values: CDR1 SGHRS, CDR2 YFSETQ. Trimming removed 0 bases at V and 5 bases at J, with 15 bases between.

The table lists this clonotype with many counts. The CDR3 region is CSVKGQVSYEQYF. In nucleotides, the CDR3 is TGCAGCGTAAAGGGACAGGTCTCCTACGAGCAGTACTTC. V usage is TRBV29-1 and J usage is TRBJ2-7; 8 bases align to TRBD1. This CDR3 has 13 amino acids. Unmatched junction bases numbered 4, after V lost 6 bases and J lost 0 bases. The germline CDR1 and CDR2 sequences are SQVTM and ANQGSEA.

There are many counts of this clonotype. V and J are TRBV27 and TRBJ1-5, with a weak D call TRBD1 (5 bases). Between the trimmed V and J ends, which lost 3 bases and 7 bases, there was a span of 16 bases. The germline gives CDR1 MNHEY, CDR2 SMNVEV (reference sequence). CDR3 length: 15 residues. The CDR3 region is CASSLIGGEGQPQHF. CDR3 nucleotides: TGTGCCAGCAGTTTGATTGGAGGGGAAGGGCAGCCCCAGCATTTT.